These 29 T cell receptor beta chains were all obtained from the same sample, sequenced in a study of blood T cell repertoires in COVID-19. TCRdb's table, derived via immunoSEQ multiplex PCR, lists solely in-frame clones and lacks some. The sample records about 190,000 clones, 80% being singletons. The specimen sequenced was peripheral blood. The receptors come from a man between 60 and 75 years old with acute or convalescent COVID-19.

The chain couples TRBV7-2 to TRBJ1-5; D unresolved. The germline gives CDR1 SGHTA, CDR2 FQGNSA. The length of the CDR3 is 13 residues. Trimming shortened V by 0 bases and J by 4 bases, and 4 bases separated the two germline ends. The CDR3 DNA reads TGTGCCAGCAGCTTAGCAGAGAATCAGCCCCAGCATTTT. Translating it yields CASSLAENQPQHF.

The chain employs TRBV11-2 and TRBJ2-5, with TRBD2 matching 9 bases. Germline CDR1 is SGHAT and CDR2 is FQNNGV. This CDR3 spans 16 amino acids. V lost 5 bases to trimming and J lost 2 bases; unmatched junction nucleotides: 9. The CDR3 loop is CASSPEGLARQETQYF. The CDR3 DNA reads as TGTGCCAGCAGCCCCGAAGGACTAGCGAGGCAAGAGACCCAGTACTTC.

The chain carries TRBV21-1 and TRBJ1-2; TRBD1, as called in the table, went unchecked against the DNA. TRBV21-1 is classified as a pseudogene. This CDR3 contains 17 residues. DNA for the CDR3: TGTGCCAGCAGCAAAAACCCGAGGGGGCCCACTAACTATGGCTACACCTTC. Translated: CASSKNPRGPTNYGYTF.

The chain couples TRBV6-2 or TRBV6-3 to TRBJ2-3; 12 nucleotides align to TRBD2. The CDR3 is 16 amino acids. Germline assignment: CDR1 MNHEY and CDR2 SVGEGT. Germline trimming cut 6 bases from V and 3 bases from J; bases unmatched to any gene: 7. The CDR3 nucleotides are TGTGCCAGCAGGCCTCTAGCGGGGGGGCTTACAGATACGCAGTATTTT. It specifies CASRPLAGGLTDTQYF.

This clone was observed a few times. V is TRBV4-3 and J is TRBJ2-2; D gene uncertain. The CDR3 is 18 residues long. V lost 0 bases and J 2 bases, leaving 16 bases between the germline ends. Germline values: CDR1 LGHNA, CDR2 YSLEER. The CDR3 protein is CASSQEAPSPINTGELFF. The CDR3 DNA reads TGCGCCAGCAGCCAAGAAGCCCCAAGCCCTATCAACACCGGGGAGCTGTTTTTT.

This clone has more than one count but fewer than ten. V gene TRBV2 combines with J gene TRBJ2-5; tentative D call: TRBD1 (6 bases). From germline, CDR1 is SNHLY and CDR2 FYNNEI. V was trimmed by 6 bases and J by 2 bases, leaving 16 bases between them. The CDR3 is 15 amino acids. The CDR3 loop is CASSPHGQMQETQYF. CDR3 DNA: TGTGCCAGCAGCCCCCACGGACAGATGCAAGAGACCCAGTACTTC.

This chain connects TRBV19 to TRBJ1-5; tentative D call: TRBD1 (6 bases). The germline V and J ends were trimmed by 7 bases and 0 bases, with 13 bases remaining between them. Germline V gives CDR1 LNHDA, CDR2 SQIVND (reference sequence). The CDR3 is 15 amino acids. The CDR3 region has the DNA TGTGCCAGTAAGCGGACAGCGCGTAGCAATCAGCCCCAGCATTTT. It yields the protein CASKRTARSNQPQHF. The whole variable domain, remainder taken from reference TRBV19 and TRBJ1-5, is DGGITQSPKYLFRKEGQNVTLSCEQNLNHDAMYWYRQDPGQGLRLIYYSQIVNDFQKGDIAEGYSVSREKKESFPLTVTSAQKNPTAFYLCASKRTARSNQPQHFGDGTRLSIL.

The chain joins TRBV24-1 to TRBJ2-1; a weak D match, TRBD2 (6 bases). CDR1 and CDR2 (germline): KGHDR, SFDVKD. Trimming pared 3 bases from V and 8 bases from J, leaving 19 bases between. The CDR3 consists of 16 residues. The DNA of the CDR3 is TGTGCCACCAGTGATCCCTCGGGAGTGGGGTTCTATGAGCAGTTCTTC. Translated: CATSDPSGVGFYEQFF.

CDR3: CAIRAGQGSPLHF. CDR3 nucleotide sequence: TGTGCCATCAGAGCGGGACAGGGGTCACCCCTCCACTTT. The chain recombines TRBV10-3 with TRBJ1-6; 10 positions match TRBD1. The ends lost 6 bases at V and 10 bases at J; junction bases unmatched: 3. The CDR3 runs to 13 residues. Germline V gene lookup returns CDR1 ENHRY and CDR2 SYGVKD.

The rearrangement links TRBV12-3 or TRBV12-4 to TRBJ1-3, with 7 bases fitting TRBD1. The CDR3 has 13 residues. V was clipped by 4 bases and J by 16 bases; unmatched bases: 13. CDR3 DNA sequence: TGTGCCAGCAGTTCCGAGGGGGCCGCCCGGGTTTATTTT. As protein: CASSSEGAARVYF.

V usage is TRBV5-1 and J usage is TRBJ1-1, with unresolved D. V lost 0 bases to trimming and J lost 1 base, with 7 bases between them. Germline V gene sequence: CDR1 SGHRS, CDR2 YFSETQ. This CDR3 spans 14 amino acids. The CDR3 loop is CASSLAGWNTEAFF. In DNA, the CDR3 is TGCGCCAGCAGCTTGGCCGGGTGGAACACTGAAGCTTTCTTT.

This clone was seen only a few times. The chain employs TRBV21-1 and TRBJ2-7; the DNA was not used to check the table's D call, TRBD1. TRBV21-1 counts as a pseudogene. The CDR3 totals 20 residues. The CDR3 bases are TGTGCCAGCAGCAAAGGTTCGGAGGCGTTGACAGGCCCCCCCTTGGGAGAGCAGTACTTC. Its protein is CASSKGSEALTGPPLGEQYF.

The V call is TRBV19, the J call TRBJ1-5; perhaps TRBD1 as D (5 bases). The ends were cut back, 0 bases at V and 5 bases at J, with 8 bases in the middle. This CDR3 has 14 residues. Germline CDR1 is LNHDA and CDR2 is SQIVND (reference sequence). CDR3 DNA sequence: TGTGCCAGTAGTATAGATTGGGGCTATCAGCCCCAGCATTTT. Protein product: CASSIDWGYQPQHF.

As DNA, the CDR3 is TGTGCCAGCAGTTTAGTGCGGGAGGATACGCAGTATTTT. Translated, it gives CASSLVREDTQYF. The chain employs TRBV27 and TRBJ2-3, with 7 positions matching TRBD2. Germline-derived CDR1 and CDR2 are MNHEY and SMNVEV (reference sequence). The CDR3 is 13 residues long. The J segment lost 6 bases and the V segment lost 2 bases, leaving 2 bases of the junction unmatched.

This clone was detected only a few times. V and J are TRBV12-3 or TRBV12-4 and TRBJ1-1; 12 bases are shared with TRBD1. The CDR3 is made up of 13 amino acids. V dropped 6 bases and J dropped 6; count of bases not matched to a gene: 2. The CDR3 DNA follows: TGTGCCAGCAGAGGGGACAGGGGGCCTGAAGCTTTCTTT. This gives the protein CASRGDRGPEAFF.

The chain has TRBV5-1 and TRBJ2-5; TRBD2 agrees at 9 bases. CDR1 and CDR2 from the germline V gene are SGHRS and YFSETQ. This CDR3 region has 15 residues. V lost 0 bases and J lost 7; bases outside the gene matches: 7. The CDR3: CASSLASAGGRTQYF. The CDR3 bases are TGCGCCAGCAGCTTGGCTTCGGCGGGGGGGCGGACCCAGTACTTC.

The V and J genes are TRBV6-4 and TRBJ1-1; perhaps TRBD1 as D (5 bases). From germline, CDR1 is MRHNA and CDR2 SNTAGT. Trimming took 2 bases from V and 4 from J, leaving 11 bases between them. CDR3 size: 14 residues. In DNA, the CDR3 is TGTGCCAGCAGTGACGGGCCGGGGGGCACTGAAGCTTTCTTT. It is translated as CASSDGPGGTEAFF.

Concerning this clone itself: At one end, the junction sequence differs from germline, possibly due to a read error. J is TRBJ2-1 and V is TRBV7-7; D is unresolved. The CDR3 has 12 residues. CDR1 is SSHAT, CDR2 FNYEAQ, per germline (reference sequence). CDR3 in DNA: TGTGCTAGCAGCCACAGCTACAATGAGCAGTTCTTC. Translation gives CASSHSYNEQFF.

In its sample, this clone was seen a few times. V usage is TRBV25-1 and J usage is TRBJ2-4, with 7 bases fitting TRBD1. CDR3 length: 13 amino acids. Germline CDR1 and CDR2: MGHDK and SYGVNS. V lost 3 bases, J lost 9 bases, and 5 bases stayed unmatched. The CDR3 coding sequence is TGTGCCAGCAGTGAGACAGGGTGGGGCATTCAGTACTTC. Residues: CASSETGWGIQYF.

V is TRBV2 and J is TRBJ1-1, with D possibly TRBD1 on 6 matching bases. With 1 base removed from V and 0 bases from J, the gap between germline ends came to 18 bases. CDR3 length: 18 residues. The germline V gene encodes CDR1 SNHLY and CDR2 FYNNEI. The CDR3 DNA reads as TGTGCCAGCAGTGAAGGCAGGGGATTTTCAGGGATGAACACTGAAGCTTTCTTT. Protein: CASSEGRGFSGMNTEAFF.

The chain uses TRBV11-1 and TRBJ2-3; D possibly corresponds to TRBD1 (6 bases). Germline CDR1 and CDR2: SGHAT and FQDESV (reference sequence). Trimming stripped 3 bases from V and 6 bases from J, with 16 bases between. The CDR3 has 15 residues. CDR3 sequence reads: CASSLTQGLADTQYF. CDR3 bases: TGTGCCAGCAGCTTGACACAGGGTCTGGCCGATACGCAGTATTTT.

The gene calls are TRBV2 and TRBJ2-1, with 11 bases identical to TRBD2. The CDR3 covers 17 residues. V lost 4 bases to trimming and J lost 3 bases; unmatched junction nucleotides: 8. Looked up from germline, CDR1 is SNHLY and CDR2 is FYNNEI. The CDR3 DNA is TGTGCCAGCAGTGTCCCCATTAGCGGGGGGGGCTACAATGAGCAGTTCTTC. Translating gives CASSVPISGGGYNEQFF.

CDR3 sequence: CATHRNTEAFF. The DNA for the CDR3 is TGTGCCACCCATAGGAACACTGAAGCTTTCTTT. J is TRBJ1-1 and V is TRBV2; no clear D. The V end was cut by 10 bases, the J end by 1 base, with 7 bases between. The CDR3 extends over 11 amino acids. Germline V gene data show CDR1 as SNHLY and CDR2 as FYNNEI. The full variable domain, with the rest looked up from reference TRBV2 and TRBJ1-1, is EPEVTQTPSHQVTQMGQEVILRCVPISNHLYFYWYRQILGQKVEFLVSFYNNEISEKSEIFDDQFSVERPDGSNFTLKIRSTKLEDSAMYFCATHRNTEAFFGQGTRLTVV.

The chain carries TRBV7-9 and TRBJ1-2; D unclear. The CDR3 is made up of 14 amino acids. V was shortened by 1 base and J by 3 bases, with 9 bases between the two germline ends. Germline-derived CDR1 and CDR2 are SEHNR and FQNEAQ (reference sequence). The CDR3 sequence: CASSLETVHYGYTF. For the CDR3, the DNA is TGTGCCAGCAGCTTAGAAACAGTGCACTATGGCTACACCTTC.

This clone was observed once. The V and J genes are TRBV4-1 and TRBJ2-1; 8 positions match TRBD2. Losses at the gene ends were 4 bases for V and 10 bases for J; bases not matched to a gene: 9. The CDR3 length is 14 residues. Germline V lookup: CDR1 MGHRA, CDR2 YSYEKL. CDR3 in DNA: TGCGCCAGCAGCCGAGCGGGAGCCGGGGGAGAGCAGTTCTTC. Translation gives CASSRAGAGGEQFF.

The chain combines TRBV18 with TRBJ1-5, with a possible D match to TRBD1 (6 bases). The germline gives CDR1 KGHSH, CDR2 LQKENI. V lost 2 bases, J lost 3 bases, and 8 bases lay in between. The CDR3 runs to 14 residues. Here the CDR3 DNA reads TGTGCCAGCTCACCAGGACAGTCCAATCAGCCCCAGCATTTT. Encoded protein: CASSPGQSNQPQHF.

The chain employs TRBV6-8 and TRBJ1-1; no clear D. The V end lost 8 bases, the J end lost 4 bases, and 8 bases lay between the germline ends. The CDR3 covers 11 residues. CDR1 and CDR2 (germline): MNHGY, SAAAGT. CDR3 nucleotides: TGTGCCAGCCGAACCAGCACTGAAGCTTTCTTT. It codes for CASRTSTEAFF.

This clone has only one observation. The rearrangement uses TRBV7-3 and TRBJ1-1, with TRBD1 matching 7 bases. Germline lookup yields CDR1 SGHTA and CDR2 FQGTGA. Trimming cost V 1 base and J 0 bases; bases outside gene matches: 5. The CDR3 covers 16 residues. In DNA form, the CDR3 reads TGTGCCAGCAGCTTAATAGGGGGCGCAATGAACACTGAAGCTTTCTTT. It yields the protein CASSLIGGAMNTEAFF. Using reference TRBV7-3 and TRBJ1-1 for the parts outside the CDR3, the full variable domain is GAGVSQTPSNKVTEKGKYVELRCDPISGHTALYWYRQSLGQGPEFLIYFQGTGAADDSGLPNDRFFAVRPEGSVSTLKIQRTERGDSAVYLCASSLIGGAMNTEAFFGQGTRLTVV.

The rearrangement links TRBV11-2 to TRBJ1-1; D possibly corresponds to TRBD1 (6 bases). V was trimmed by 3 bases and J by 3 bases, leaving 8 bases between them. The CDR3 has 13 residues. Germline lookup yields CDR1 SGHAT and CDR2 FQNNGV. The CDR3 region is CASSLGGHTEAFF. CDR3 DNA sequence: TGTGCCAGCAGCTTGGGGGGGCACACTGAAGCTTTCTTT. The full variable domain, rest sourced from reference TRBV11-2 and TRBJ1-1, is EAGVAQSPRYKIIEKRQSVAFWCNPISGHATLYWYQQILGQGPKLLIQFQNNGVVDDSQLPKDRFSAERLKGVDSTLKIQPAKLEDSAVYLCASSLGGHTEAFFGQGTRLTVV.